A single sample is the source of the 24 T cell receptor beta chains below, sequenced in a study of blood T cell repertoires in COVID-19. Using immunoSEQ multiplex PCR, the repertoire was profiled, and TCRdb retains in-frame clones only, with some absent. The sample yields approximately 70,000 clones, 75% to 90% seen once. Sequenced sample: peripheral blood. The receptors were sampled from an elderly man with active or convalescent COVID-19.

This rearrangement joins TRBV11-3 to TRBJ2-2; no definite D call. Germline CDR1 SGHNT, CDR2 YENEEA. V lost 4 bases, J lost 5 bases, and 11 bases lay in between. The CDR3 runs 14 residues. CDR3 coding DNA: TGTGCCAGCAGCTCCGCGACAAGAACCGGGGAGCTGTTTTTT. This encodes CASSSATRTGELFF. The full variable domain, completed using reference TRBV11-3 and TRBJ2-2, is EAGVVQSPRYKIIEKKQPVAFWCNPISGHNTLYWYLQNLGQGPELLIRYENEEAVDDSQLPKDRFSAERLKGVDSTLKIQPAELGDSAVYLCASSSATRTGELFFGEGSRLTVL.

The chain uses TRBV12-5 and TRBJ1-1; 9 nucleotides line up with TRBD1. V lost 5 bases, J lost 6 bases, and 13 bases stayed unmatched. Germline V lookup: CDR1 LGHNT, CDR2 FRNRAP. This CDR3 is built from 16 residues. CDR3 sequence (DNA): TGTGCTAGTGGTCCGGTATGGGGGACAGGGATAGCTGAAGCTTTCTTT. Translation gives CASGPVWGTGIAEAFF.

This sequence joins TRBV3-1 (or the pseudogene TRBV3-2) and TRBJ1-4, with a possible D match to TRBD1 (5 bases). Germline lookup yields CDR1 LGHDT and CDR2 YNNKEL (reference sequence). The CDR3 is 15 residues long. V gave up 0 bases and J gave up 4 bases, with 9 bases separating them. DNA of the CDR3: TGTGCCAGCAGCCAAGAAACAGGTCGTAATGAAAAACTGTTTTTT. Amino acid sequence: CASSQETGRNEKLFF.

V usage is TRBV6-5 and J usage is TRBJ1-6; D remains unclear. There are 13 residues in the CDR3. V was pared by 11 bases and J by 7 bases, with 15 bases between. From germline, CDR1 is MNHEY and CDR2 SVGAGI. CDR3 in amino acids: CAGSGRGNSPLHF. In DNA, the CDR3 is TGTGCCGGGTCAGGACGGGGAAATTCACCCCTCCACTTT.

This clone was observed a handful of times. The J gene is TRBJ2-2, the V gene TRBV11-2; TRBD1 matches at 8 bases. The CDR3 consists of 15 residues. Germline V gene sequence: CDR1 SGHAT, CDR2 FQNNGV. Trimming took 5 bases from V and 2 from J; bases not matched to a gene: 4. DNA of the CDR3: TGTGCCAGCAGCCCGGACAGGGTAAACACCGGGGAGCTGTTTTTT. It yields the protein CASSPDRVNTGELFF.

The J gene is TRBJ2-7, the V gene TRBV10-1, with 12 bases that match TRBD2. This CDR3 region has 15 residues. Losses at the gene ends were 3 bases for V and 4 bases for J; bases not matched to a gene: 4. Germline V CDR1 and CDR2: WNHNN, SYGVQD (reference sequence). The CDR3 sequence is CASSDQTSGSYEQYF. The CDR3 coding sequence is TGCGCCAGCAGTGACCAGACTAGCGGGAGTTACGAGCAGTACTTC.

The rearrangement uses TRBV28 and TRBJ1-2, with 10 positions matching TRBD1. The length of the CDR3 is 14 residues. Germline-derived CDR1 and CDR2 are MDHEN and SYDVKM. J lost 7 bases, V lost 5 bases, and 7 bases had no gene match. As DNA, the CDR3 is TGTGCCAGCAGTCTAGACAGGGGGCTCTCTGGCTACACCTTC. Translating gives CASSLDRGLSGYTF.

The genes are TRBV9 and TRBJ2-1; D not certain. Germline loops: CDR1 SGDLS, CDR2 YYNGEE. There are 16 residues in the CDR3. V lost 4 bases to trimming and J lost 7 bases, with 21 bases between them. CDR3 DNA: TGTGCCAGCAGCACAGCAGAACATTACCCGCAGAATGAGCAGTTCTTC. This encodes CASSTAEHYPQNEQFF.

This sequence joins TRBV6-2 or TRBV6-3 and TRBJ2-6, with a tentative D call TRBD1 (6 bases). Trimming shortened V by 6 bases and J by 1 base, and 16 bases separated the two germline ends. This CDR3 contains 17 residues. Germline CDR1 reads MNHEY; CDR2 reads SVGEGT. Here the CDR3 reads CASRPRVGGSGANVLTF. In DNA, the CDR3 is TGTGCCAGCAGGCCTAGGGTAGGGGGTTCTGGGGCCAACGTCCTGACTTTC.

This clone has a single count. This chain uses TRBV19 with TRBJ1-6, with TRBD1 identical over 10 bases. Germline lookup yields CDR1 LNHDA and CDR2 SQIVND (reference sequence). The CDR3 totals 14 residues. J gave up 7 bases and V 5 bases, and 2 bases lay outside the gene matches. CDR3 residues: CASSLDRGNSPLHF. In DNA form, the CDR3 reads TGTGCCAGTAGTTTGGACAGGGGGAATTCACCCCTCCACTTT.

V and J are TRBV6-1 and TRBJ2-7, with 9 bases aligning to TRBD2. CDR1 MNHNS and CDR2 SASEGT come from the germline V gene. Germline trimming cut 7 bases from V and 4 bases from J; bases unmatched to any gene: 8. CDR3 length: 14 residues. CDR3 residues: CASTILAGQYEQYF. The CDR3 DNA is TGTGCCAGCACAATACTAGCGGGCCAATACGAGCAGTACTTC.

J is TRBJ1-3 and V is TRBV28; maybe TRBD1 (5 bases). The V and J ends lost 6 bases and 2 bases respectively, with 17 bases between them. The CDR3 runs 16 residues. CDR1 MDHEN and CDR2 SYDVKM come from the germline V gene. The CDR3 DNA reads TGTGCCAGCAGCCGCCGGGGAGGGGCGGCTGGAAACACCATATATTTT. Protein: CASSRRGGAAGNTIYF. The full variable domain, in which reference TRBV28 and TRBJ1-3 provide the parts outside the CDR3, is DVKVTQSSRYLVKRTGEKVFLECVQDMDHENMFWYRQDPGLGLRLIYFSYDVKMKEKGDIPEGYSVSREKKERFSLILESASTNQTSMYLCASSRRGGAAGNTIYFGEGSWLTVV.

J is TRBJ2-7 and V is TRBV7-9, with a tentative D call TRBD2 (6 bases). Per germline, CDR1 SEHNR and CDR2 FQNEAQ (reference sequence). Deletions cut 4 bases from V and 1 base from J, with 11 bases between. The CDR3 runs 14 residues. The CDR3 loop is CASSYDRESYEQYF. CDR3 in DNA: TGTGCCAGCAGCTATGATCGGGAGTCCTACGAGCAGTACTTC.

The chain has TRBV6-1 and TRBJ1-2; the match to TRBD1 covers 10 bases. V trimming: 3 bases; J trimming: 4 bases; junction bases outside the gene matches: 5. The germline gives CDR1 MNHNS, CDR2 SASEGT. CDR3 length: 15 residues. In DNA, the CDR3 is TGTGCCAGCAGTGACGACAGGGGGCTAGGCTATGGCTACACCTTC. Translated, it gives CASSDDRGLGYGYTF.

The rearrangement links TRBV6-2 or TRBV6-3 to TRBJ2-7; the match to TRBD2 covers 7 bases. Trimming cost V 7 bases and J 0 bases; bases outside gene matches: 6. The CDR3 length is 14 residues. Germline V gene lookup returns CDR1 MNHEY and CDR2 SVGEGT. The DNA of the CDR3 is TGTGCCAGCATCCCGGCGGGAGTCTCCTACGAGCAGTACTTC. Protein sequence: CASIPAGVSYEQYF.

The rearrangement uses TRBV2 and TRBJ1-5; D unclear. V lost 4 bases and J lost 4, with 8 bases in between. This CDR3 is built from 13 residues. Germline CDR1 is SNHLY and CDR2 is FYNNEI. CDR3 in amino acids: CASSVNRNQPQHF. CDR3 nucleotide sequence: TGTGCCAGCAGTGTAAACAGAAATCAGCCCCAGCATTTT.

The V gene is TRBV25-1, the J gene TRBJ1-2; D is ambiguous. This CDR3 has 14 residues. Germline lookup yields CDR1 MGHDK and CDR2 SYGVNS. V was clipped by 3 bases and J by 1 base, with 9 bases between them. The CDR3 DNA reads as TGTGCCAGCAGTGAGGCGGCTGGTAACTATGGCTACACCTTC. Its translation is CASSEAAGNYGYTF.

The chain links TRBV11-2 to TRBJ2-7, with unresolved D. The CDR3 is 13 residues long. Germline values: CDR1 SGHAT, CDR2 FQNNGV. V was trimmed by 1 base and J by 3 bases, leaving 7 bases between them. As DNA, the CDR3 is TGTGCCAGCAGCTTAGCTACGGGCTACGAGCAGTACTTC. It is translated as CASSLATGYEQYF. Together with reference TRBV11-2 and TRBJ2-7, the CDR3 gives the full variable domain: EAGVAQSPRYKIIEKRQSVAFWCNPISGHATLYWYQQILGQGPKLLIQFQNNGVVDDSQLPKDRFSAERLKGVDSTLKIQPAKLEDSAVYLCASSLATGYEQYFGPGTRLTVT.

J is TRBJ2-2 and V is TRBV7-6, with D hard to call. The V end lost 3 bases, the J end lost 5 bases, and 13 bases lay between the germline ends. Germline CDR1 reads SGHVS; CDR2 reads FNYEAQ. CDR3 length: 15 residues. The CDR3 DNA reads TGTGCCAGCAGCTTGAGTCCTCGTCGGACCGGGGAGCTGTTTTTT. Translated, it gives CASSLSPRRTGELFF. The variable domain in full, with the rest retrieved from reference TRBV7-6 and TRBJ2-2, is GAGVSQSPRYKVTKRGQDVALRCDPISGHVSLYWYRQALGQGPEFLTYFNYEAQQDKSGLPNDRFSAERPEGSISTLTIQRTEQRDSAMYRCASSLSPRRTGELFFGEGSRLTVL.

The chain combines TRBV7-8 with TRBJ1-5; TRBD1 is a possible D gene (5 bases). This CDR3 is built from 17 residues. Germline CDR1 is SGHVS and CDR2 is FQNEAQ. Trimming shortened V by 2 bases and J by 1 base, and 15 bases separated the two germline ends. DNA for the CDR3: TGTGCCAGCAGCTTAACTCCCTCCCAGGGAAGCAATCAGCCCCAGCATTTT. It specifies CASSLTPSQGSNQPQHF.

This clone occurred a few times. The chain recombines TRBV5-4 with TRBJ1-2; 8 nucleotides match TRBD1. Per germline, CDR1 SGHNT and CDR2 YYREEE (reference sequence). The junction had 11 bases not matched to a gene; V was cut back by 4 bases and J by 6 bases. This CDR3 region has 15 residues. The CDR3 sequence: CASSGTGGGRDGYTF. The CDR3 region has the DNA TGTGCCAGCAGCGGGACAGGAGGGGGAAGAGATGGCTACACCTTC.

The CDR3 is CASSQAGVAGGETQYF. The CDR3 nucleotides are TGCGCCAGCAGCCAGGCGGGCGTAGCGGGGGGCGAGACCCAGTACTTC. The V and J genes are TRBV4-3 and TRBJ2-5, with 10 bases aligning to TRBD2. Germline CDR1 reads LGHNA; CDR2 reads YSLEER. The CDR3 spans 16 residues. Unmatched junction bases numbered 9, after V lost 3 bases and J lost 5 bases.

Comment on this clone: At one end, the junction sequence differs from germline, possibly due to a read error. The chain has TRBV18 and TRBJ2-1; D is undetermined. Germline assignment: CDR1 KGHSH and CDR2 LQKENI. The CDR3 sequence is 14 residues long. In DNA form, the CDR3 reads TGTGCCAGCTCGCCACGGCGGAATTACAATGAGCAGTTCTTC. Translated, it gives CASSPRRNYNEQFF.

The chain joins TRBV7-2 to TRBJ2-1; 9 bases align to TRBD2. Per the germline V gene, CDR1 is SGHTA and CDR2 is FQGNSA. Trimming removed 3 bases from V and 8 bases from J; junction bases left unmatched: 5. This CDR3 is built from 14 residues. CDR3 bases: TGTGCCAGCAGCTTGATTGTAGCGGGAGATGAGCAGTTCTTC. Protein product: CASSLIVAGDEQFF. The variable domain in full, completed from reference TRBV7-2 and TRBJ2-1, reads GAGVSQSPSNKVTEKGKDVELRCDPISGHTALYWYRQSLGQGLEFLIYFQGNSAPDKSGLPSDRFSAERTGGSVSTLTIQRTQQEDSAVYLCASSLIVAGDEQFFGPGTRLTVL.